This TCR beta chain stems from a study of cytomegalovirus exposure and HLA in healthy donors. General study points: According to reports, the classifier identified cytomegalovirus status with high specificity and sensitivity. Researchers reported from a later analysis that most CMV-associated TCR beta chains appeared HLA-restricted. One variant, a missense change in DCLRE1C, was linked in a later analysis to TCR beta V- and J-gene trimming. Donor immune exposure was known only as CMV serostatus.

The PCR had 60 Vbeta and 13 Jbeta primers. TCRdb's table, derived via immunoSEQ multiplex PCR, lists solely in-frame clones and lacks some. The sample comprises over 130,000 clones, 82% of which are singletons, and less than 3% rests with the top ten. Trimming removed 2 bases from V and 6 bases from J, with 14 bases in between. The CDR3 consists of 14 residues. Looked up from germline, CDR1 is MNHEY and CDR2 is SMNVEV (reference sequence). To note about this clone: Its antigen is unidentified.

The sample consisted of PBMCs. This sequence joins TRBV27 and TRBJ2-7, with TRBD2 as a possible D gene (6 bases). The source of this sequence is a male donor in good health and CMV-seronegative. The DNA of the CDR3 is TGTGCCAGCAGTTTACGGGGGACTCCTACCGAGCAGTACTTC. Residues: CASSLRGTPTEQYF.